This T cell receptor beta chain was identified during a study of T-cell memory formation after mild COVID-19. Findings and caveats of the study: Contracting clones from day 15 to 85 had balanced CD4/CD8; later expanders favoured CD4+.

Using its own MiXCR run on the 5' RACE reads, TCRdb lists one record per CDR3 protein. Counted here are roughly 610,000 distinct CDR3 sequences, around 16% occurring once; the ten biggest clones make up around 8.1%. Trimming left V 4 bases short and J 2 bases short, with 14 bases between. CDR3 size: 15 residues. The germline gives CDR1 SGHRS, CDR2 YFSETQ. For this clonotype: Its specificity is unknown.

The chain uses TRBV5-1 and TRBJ2-3; tentatively, D is TRBD2 (5 bases). This clonotype originated in an adult woman who had mild COVID-19 (a few samples of this study predate the infection). Cell type and time point are not known. The sequenced material came from PBMCs or a T cell subset sorted from them (not recorded which). The CDR3 loop is CASSPQAAPTDTQYF. DNA of the CDR3: TGCGCCAGCAGCCCACAAGCGGCACCCACAGATACGCAGTATTTT.